These 14 T cell receptor beta chains were sequenced from one sample in a study of T-cell reconstitution after alpha-beta-depleted transplantation in children. A library of TCRbeta sequences, prepared with unique molecular identifiers, was generated. TCRdb processed the PCR reads anew with MiXCR; each CDR3 protein has one entry. The repertoire holds 230,000 or so distinct CDR3 sequences, with about 11% as singletons. This specimen was PBMCs from the stem cell graft donor, taken from the stem cell graft. The receptors derive from a human donor who donated a stem cell graft to a child with acute lymphoblastic leukemia.

This clonotype was picked up many times. This rearrangement joins TRBV4-3 to TRBJ2-7; D is tentatively TRBD1 or TRBD2 (5 bases each). V lost 2 bases, J lost 3 bases, and 8 bases lay in between. CDR1 is LGHNA and CDR2 is YSLEER in the germline V gene. The CDR3 runs 13 residues. The CDR3 nucleotides read TGCGCCAGCAGCCAACGGGACGGCTACGAGCAGTACTTC. Its protein is CASSQRDGYEQYF.

This clonotype came up many times. V is TRBV28 and J is TRBJ1-5; possibly TRBD1 for D (5 bases). Between the trimmed V and J ends, which lost 2 bases and 4 bases, there was a span of 12 bases. Germline-derived CDR1 and CDR2 are MDHEN and SYDVKM. There are 15 residues in the CDR3. The CDR3 bases are TGTGCCAGCAGTTTAGACGGCAGGGCTAATCAGCCCCAGCATTTT. Residues: CASSLDGRANQPQHF.

The table lists this clonotype with many counts. This chain joins TRBV27 and TRBJ2-2; a possible D gene is TRBD1 (6 bases). From germline, CDR1 is MNHEY and CDR2 SMNVEV (reference sequence). Trimming left V 5 bases short and J 6 bases short, with 19 bases between. The CDR3 is 16 residues long. The CDR3 region has the DNA TGTGCCAGCAGTCCCCTTTGGGGGCGGTCAGCCGGGGAGCTGTTTTTT. This codes for CASSPLWGRSAGELFF.

This clonotype was observed many times. The V call is TRBV7-9, the J call TRBJ2-3; 7 bases map to TRBD1. Unmatched junction bases numbered 5, after V lost 3 bases and J lost 5 bases. Germline CDR1 is SEHNR and CDR2 is FQNEAQ (reference sequence). The CDR3 loop spans 14 amino acids. CDR3 bases: TGTGCCAGCAGCTTCGAGGGGGCGGGAGATACGCAGTATTTT. Amino acid sequence: CASSFEGAGDTQYF.

This clonotype was seen at least ten times. This chain links TRBV7-2 with TRBJ1-2; no clear D. V was clipped by 4 bases and J by 2 bases, with 11 bases between them. The CDR3 has 14 amino acids. In germline, CDR1 is SGHTA, CDR2 FQGNSA. The CDR3 DNA sequence: TGTGCCAGCAGCTCCCACGTAGGGAACTATGGCTACACCTTC. It encodes CASSSHVGNYGYTF.

The rearrangement uses TRBV2 and TRBJ2-1; the D is unclear. Trimming shortened V by 6 bases and J by 5 bases, and 11 bases separated the two germline ends. The CDR3 is 13 amino acids. Germline CDR1 SNHLY, CDR2 FYNNEI. The CDR3: CASSRPYNNEQFF. DNA for the CDR3: TGTGCCAGCAGCCGACCGTATAACAATGAGCAGTTCTTC.

The sample holds many counts of this clonotype. The chain is built from TRBV9 and TRBJ2-1; 12 positions match TRBD2. With 4 bases clipped from V and 8 bases from J, the junction kept 10 bases outside the gene matches. CDR3 length: 16 amino acids. Per the germline V gene, CDR1 is SGDLS and CDR2 is YYNGEE. In DNA form, the CDR3 reads TGTGCCAGCAGCCTATCTCTAGCGGGGGGGCCAGATGAGCAGTTCTTC. This sequence encodes CASSLSLAGGPDEQFF.

This clonotype was observed many times. The CDR3 DNA is TGCGCCAGCAGTCGGGTCCTCAAAAGGATCTCCGGGGAGCTGTTTTTT. Translating gives CASSRVLKRISGELFF. The rearrangement uses TRBV5-1 and TRBJ2-2, with D uncertain. Germline V gene sequence: CDR1 SGHRS, CDR2 YFSETQ. V was cut by 5 bases and J by 6 bases, with 20 bases left in between. This CDR3 comprises 16 residues.

This clonotype has more than one count but fewer than ten. V usage is TRBV7-9 and J usage is TRBJ1-1, with 12 bases fitting TRBD1. The junction had 7 bases not matched to a gene; V was cut back by 0 bases and J by 5 bases. Germline V gene sequence: CDR1 SEHNR, CDR2 FQNEAQ (reference sequence). This CDR3 region has 17 residues. CDR3 region: CASSLALGQGANTEAFF. In DNA, the CDR3 is TGTGCCAGCAGCTTAGCGTTGGGACAGGGGGCGAATACTGAAGCTTTCTTT.

This clonotype was counted many times. V gene TRBV15 combines with J gene TRBJ2-1; D is unclear. Per germline, CDR1 LNHNV and CDR2 YYDKDF (reference sequence). This CDR3 has 12 residues. Deletions cut 6 bases from V and 0 bases from J, with 3 bases between. CDR3: CATSLSYNEQFF. CDR3 DNA sequence: TGTGCCACCAGTCTCTCCTACAATGAGCAGTTCTTC.

This clonotype was counted many times. The chain joins TRBV5-1 to TRBJ1-2, with no clear D. The ends were cut back, 4 bases at V and 0 bases at J, with 16 bases in the middle. Germline V lookup: CDR1 SGHRS, CDR2 YFSETQ. The CDR3 totals 16 residues. The CDR3 reads CASSRAGRISNYGYTF. CDR3 sequence (DNA): TGCGCCAGCAGCCGGGCCGGGAGAATATCTAACTATGGCTACACCTTC.

The CDR3 DNA sequence: TGTGCCAGCAGCCACTCTACAGGGTTTGAGACCCAGTACTTC. Translation: CASSHSTGFETQYF. V and J are TRBV7-6 and TRBJ2-5; a possible D gene is TRBD1 (6 bases). The length of the CDR3 is 14 residues. V lost 5 bases and J lost 5, with 15 bases in between. Germline V gene sequence: CDR1 SGHVS, CDR2 FNYEAQ.

This clonotype was counted ten times or more. This sequence joins TRBV7-9 and TRBJ2-5; weak D call: TRBD1 (5 bases). Trimming left V 5 bases short and J 2 bases short, with 12 bases between. The CDR3 has 14 residues. The germline V gene encodes CDR1 SEHNR and CDR2 FQNEAQ (reference sequence). The CDR3 protein is CASSPTGSQETQYF. CDR3 nucleotides: TGTGCCAGCAGCCCTACAGGATCTCAAGAGACCCAGTACTTC.

Many counts were recorded for this clonotype. V usage is TRBV20-1 and J usage is TRBJ1-5; no firm D call. This CDR3 comprises 13 residues. Deletions cut 7 bases from V and 3 bases from J, with 13 bases between. Germline CDR1 is DFQATT and CDR2 is SNEGSKA (reference sequence). CDR3 sequence: CSVIGGSNQPQHF. The CDR3 coding sequence is TGCAGTGTTATCGGAGGCTCCAATCAGCCCCAGCATTTT.